The following is a T cell receptor (beta chain) sequence with its context. This sample was taken from a study of T cells in Graves' hyperthyroidism and ophthalmopathy. As for the study in general: Peripheral blood was drawn at first diagnosis, prior to all treatment.

V was shortened by 4 bases and J by 0 bases, with 9 bases between the two germline ends. The CDR3 covers 15 residues. Germline V gene sequence: CDR1 KGHDR, CDR2 SFDVKD. Amplified TCR beta CDR3 regions derived from RNA transcripts. The study used the HTBI primer set for a first-round RT-PCR of the TCR CDR3. Using its own MiXCR run on the multiplex PCR reads, TCRdb lists one record per CDR3 protein. The sample lists some 400,000 distinct CDR3 sequences, approximately 15% occurring once. The hyperthyroidism was newly diagnosed and had lasted under 2 months; the patients were aged 18 to 65. The receptor comes from a woman aged 55 to 70 with Graves' hyperthyroidism. Sequencing was carried out using blood. The chain uses TRBV24-1 and TRBJ1-3; tentative D call: TRBD1 (5 bases). CDR3 DNA sequence: TGTGCCACCAGTGACGCAAGGGGCTCTGGAAACACCATATATTTT. Encoded protein: CATSDARGSGNTIYF.